This TCR beta chain was sequenced during a study of T cells in Graves' hyperthyroidism and ophthalmopathy. V was pared by 5 bases and J by 2 bases, with 19 bases between. Germline assignment: CDR1 SGHAT and CDR2 FQNNGV. The CDR3 is 17 residues long. This clonotype was seen at least ten times. Amplification targeted TCR beta CDR3 regions from RNA transcripts. With the HTBI primer set, the TCR CDR3 went through a first round of RT-PCR. TCRdb ran MiXCR on the multiplex PCR reads and lists one entry per CDR3 protein. The repertoire holds under 400,000 distinct CDR3 sequences, around 14% seen once, with roughly a quarter in the top ten.

This chain uses TRBV11-2 with TRBJ2-1; D not certain. The TCR originated in a woman aged 18 to 35 with Graves' hyperthyroidism that later progressed to Graves' ophthalmopathy. Specimen: blood. This CDR3 is CASSPTSRIGTYNEQFF. The CDR3 nucleotides are TGTGCCAGCAGCCCCACCTCCAGGATCGGTACCTACAATGAGCAGTTCTTC.